These 9 T cell receptor beta chains were sequenced from one sample in a study of blood T cell repertoires in COVID-19. Produced via immunoSEQ multiplex PCR; TCRdb's table is partial and in-frame only. This table holds approximately 12,000 clones, around 90% found once. The sequenced material came from peripheral blood. These receptors were taken from an older woman with active COVID-19.

This sequence joins TRBV7-2 and TRBJ2-7; TRBD2 aligns across 9 bases. Germline lookup yields CDR1 SGHTA and CDR2 FQGNSA. V lost 5 bases, J lost 2 bases, and 10 bases stayed unmatched. This CDR3 comprises 16 residues. The CDR3 here is CASSPQGTSIAYEQYF. In nucleotides, the CDR3 is TGTGCCAGCAGCCCGCAGGGGACTAGCATAGCCTACGAGCAGTACTTC.

The genes are TRBV10-3 and TRBJ2-7; D perhaps matches TRBD2 (6 bases). The CDR3 spans 18 residues. The V end was cut by 2 bases, the J end by 4 bases, with 24 bases between. Germline assignment: CDR1 ENHRY and CDR2 SYGVKD. CDR3 nucleotide sequence: TGTGCCATCAGTGAGCCGGGCGGGAAGAGCTCCTCAATTTACGAGCAGTACTTC. Amino acid sequence: CAISEPGGKSSSIYEQYF.

V gene TRBV12-2 combines with J gene TRBJ2-7; the table's D gene call, TRBD2, was not cross checked with the DNA. TRBV12-2 corresponds to a pseudogene. This CDR3 is built from 10 residues. Written as DNA, the CDR3 is TGTGCAAGTCGCTTACGCGAGCAGTACTTC. The encoded protein is CASRLREQYF.

CDR3 residues: CATSDPLADNYNEQFF. As DNA, the CDR3 is TGTGCCACCAGTGACCCCCTAGCGGACAACTACAATGAGCAGTTCTTC. The rearrangement links TRBV24-1 to TRBJ2-1, with 7 bases matching TRBD2. The germline V gene has CDR1 KGHDR and CDR2 SFDVKD. This CDR3 has 16 amino acids. V gave up 4 bases and J gave up 3 bases; unmatched junction bases: 8.

The chain links TRBV24-1 to TRBJ2-4; 8 bases map to TRBD1. Looked up from germline, CDR1 is KGHDR and CDR2 is SFDVKD. Unmatched junction bases numbered 8, after V lost 5 bases and J lost 0 bases. This CDR3 is 17 amino acids long. CDR3 nucleotide sequence: TGTGCCACCAGTGGCAGAACAGGGGGTGTAGCCAAAAACATTCAGTACTTC. Translating gives CATSGRTGGVAKNIQYF.

The V gene is TRBV14, the J gene TRBJ1-5; tentative D call: TRBD1 (5 bases). Germline CDR1 is SGHDN and CDR2 is FVKESK. The CDR3 spans 18 residues. V gave up 0 bases and J gave up 5 bases, with 20 bases separating them. In nucleotides, the CDR3 is TGTGCCAGCAGCCAAGAGTCCACACAGGCCAGACTTTATCAGCCCCAGCATTTT. This gives the protein CASSQESTQARLYQPQHF.

This rearrangement joins TRBV2 to TRBJ2-1; D perhaps matches TRBD1 (6 bases). Trimming stripped 7 bases from V and 1 base from J, with 20 bases between. This CDR3 spans 17 amino acids. Germline lookup yields CDR1 SNHLY and CDR2 FYNNEI. The DNA of the CDR3 is TGTGCCAGCACTCAAAGGGCAGGGGCACCATCCTACAATGAGCAGTTCTTC. Amino acids: CASTQRAGAPSYNEQFF.

J is TRBJ2-2 and V is TRBV27; TRBD2 aligns across 7 bases. With 2 bases clipped from V and 0 bases from J, the junction kept 18 bases outside the gene matches. There are 21 residues in the CDR3. Germline loops: CDR1 MNHEY, CDR2 SMNVEV (reference sequence). CDR3 protein: CASSLIPIHRKAGSNTGELFF. The CDR3 nucleotides are TGTGCCAGCAGTTTAATCCCAATCCACCGAAAAGCGGGATCGAACACCGGGGAGCTGTTTTTT.

This clone appeared a few times. The rearrangement uses TRBV27 and TRBJ2-1; the D gene is possibly TRBD1 (7 bases). The CDR3 runs 14 residues. CDR1 and CDR2 (germline): MNHEY, SMNVEV (reference sequence). Deletions cut 1 base from V and 15 bases from J, with 19 bases between. The DNA for the CDR3 is TGTGCCAGCAGTTTATGGGGGGTGGGACAGCCCTGGTTCTTC. Amino acid sequence: CASSLWGVGQPWFF.